These 24 T cell receptor beta chains originate from one sample sequenced in a study of PD-1 blockade in classical Hodgkin lymphoma. The time point here: cycle 4 day 1 (C4D1), after five to seven weeks of nivolumab. Each patient experienced a relapse that followed autologous stem cell transplantation, and brentuximab vedotin exposure varied. Method: immunoSEQ multiplex PCR; TCRdb's copy keeps in-frame clones and lacks some. This sample has roughly 100,000 clones, with around 90% found just once. Source: peripheral blood mononuclear cells (PBMCs), taken before the fourth cycle of nivolumab. The receptor set was obtained from a human donor with classical Hodgkin lymphoma.

This clone showed up just once. In DNA, the CDR3 is TGTGCCTGGAACTACGACAGTACCAAAAACATTCAGTACTTC. Translated, it gives CAWNYDSTKNIQYF. The chain carries TRBV30 and TRBJ2-4; possibly TRBD1 for D (5 bases). Germline V gene lookup returns CDR1 GTSNPN and CDR2 SVGIG (reference sequence). The CDR3 is 14 amino acids. V shed 4 bases and J shed 2 bases, with 12 bases lying between them.

V is TRBV2 and J is TRBJ2-7, with D possibly matching TRBD2 (6 bases). CDR3 length equals 16 residues. V was trimmed by 3 bases and J by 0 bases, leaving 15 bases between them. CDR1 and CDR2 from the germline V gene are SNHLY and FYNNEI. The CDR3 spells CASSDWVQGLSYEQYF. CDR3 sequence (DNA): TGTGCCAGCAGTGATTGGGTCCAGGGACTCTCCTACGAGCAGTACTTC.

This chain connects TRBV5-1 to TRBJ2-2, with D possibly matching TRBD1 (5 bases). Germline-derived CDR1 and CDR2 are SGHRS and YFSETQ. CDR3 length: 15 residues. V shed 4 bases and J shed 6 bases, with 16 bases lying between them. The CDR3, as DNA: TGCGCCAGCAGCCATCCCCGGCAGGGTTCCGGGGAGCTGTTTTTT. Its protein is CASSHPRQGSGELFF.

The CDR3 is CASSSTGGVIMNTEAFF. CDR3 DNA sequence: TGTGCCAGCAGCTCCACGGGGGGCGTCATAATGAACACTGAAGCTTTCTTT. J is TRBJ1-1 and V is TRBV7-9, with D tentatively TRBD1 (6 bases). The CDR3 spans 17 residues. Trimming removed 4 bases at V and 0 bases at J, with 18 bases between. The germline gives CDR1 SEHNR, CDR2 FQNEAQ (reference sequence).

The chain recombines TRBV30 with TRBJ2-7; D is undetermined. There are 12 residues in the CDR3. V was shortened by 4 bases and J by 5 bases, with 12 bases between the two germline ends. Germline values: CDR1 GTSNPN, CDR2 SVGIG (reference sequence). The CDR3 here is CAWKGLGHEQYF. The CDR3 DNA reads as TGTGCCTGGAAAGGTTTGGGCCACGAGCAGTACTTC. The complete variable domain, with remaining parts taken from reference TRBV30 and TRBJ2-7, reads SQTIHQWPATLVQPVGSPLSLECTVEGTSNPNLYWYRQAAGRGLQLLFYSVGIGQISSEVPQNLSASRPQDRQFILSSKKLLLSDSGFYLCAWKGLGHEQYFGPGTRLTVT.

J is TRBJ2-1 and V is TRBV6-6; D possibly matches TRBD1 or TRBD2 (7 bases each). Looked up from germline, CDR1 is MNHNY and CDR2 is SVGAGI (reference sequence). CDR3 size: 14 residues. V was pared by 7 bases and J by 4 bases, with 14 bases between. CDR3: CASTGTAGYNEQFF. The DNA of the CDR3 is TGTGCCAGCACCGGGACAGCGGGATACAATGAGCAGTTCTTC.

The chain couples TRBV19 to TRBJ2-5; TRBD2 is a possible D gene (5 bases). V shed 5 bases and J shed 5 bases, with 18 bases lying between them. The V gene's germline CDR1 is LNHDA and CDR2 SQIVND (reference sequence). This CDR3 contains 15 residues. DNA of the CDR3: TGTGCCAGTAGTTTGAACCGTAGCCCGGGGGAGACCCAGTACTTC. Translating it yields CASSLNRSPGETQYF.

V usage is TRBV6-4 and J usage is TRBJ2-1; 11 bases align to TRBD2. Germline values: CDR1 MRHNA, CDR2 SNTAGT. Trimming removed 6 bases from V and 6 bases from J; junction bases left unmatched: 4. The CDR3 has 14 amino acids. In DNA, the CDR3 is TGTGCCAGCAGCCTAGCGGGAGGTTTCAATGAGCAGTTCTTC. Its translation: CASSLAGGFNEQFF.

The chain is built from TRBV19 and TRBJ1-1, with 7 nucleotides matching TRBD1. Trimming cost V 3 bases and J 0 bases; bases outside gene matches: 1. The CDR3 length is 14 residues. Per the germline V gene, CDR1 is LNHDA and CDR2 is SQIVND (reference sequence). In DNA form, the CDR3 reads TGTGCCAGTAGTATGGACAGGATGAACACTGAAGCTTTCTTT. Translated: CASSMDRMNTEAFF.

The J gene is TRBJ2-7, the V gene TRBV5-8; the D is unclear. The germline gives CDR1 SGHTS, CDR2 YDEGEE. V lost 3 bases, J lost 5 bases, and 18 bases lay in between. The CDR3 is 15 residues long. CDR3 loop: CASSSPLFPRDEQYF. DNA of the CDR3: TGTGCCAGCAGCTCCCCACTTTTTCCACGCGACGAGCAGTACTTC.

This chain uses TRBV5-6 with TRBJ1-1, with 12 bases matching TRBD1. CDR3 length: 17 amino acids. V lost 0 bases, J lost 6 bases, and 9 bases stayed unmatched. CDR1 is SGHDT and CDR2 is YYEEEE in the germline V gene. The CDR3, as DNA: TGTGCCAGCAGCTTGGGGCCCGGGACAGGGGGCGGCGCTGAAGCTTTCTTT. Translation gives CASSLGPGTGGGAEAFF.

The chain recombines TRBV27 with TRBJ1-5, with a weak D call TRBD1 (5 bases). Per germline, CDR1 MNHEY and CDR2 SMNVEV (reference sequence). The CDR3 loop spans 15 amino acids. V dropped 3 bases and J dropped 7 bases, with 16 bases sitting between them. Here the CDR3 reads CASSFGQGIGQPQHF. The CDR3 region has the DNA TGTGCCAGCAGTTTTGGGCAGGGAATAGGGCAGCCCCAGCATTTT.

The V and J genes are TRBV15 and TRBJ1-5; no clear D gene. CDR1 is LNHNV and CDR2 is YYDKDF in the germline V gene (reference sequence). This CDR3 contains 14 residues. Trimming pared 0 bases from V and 6 bases from J, leaving 9 bases between. The DNA for the CDR3 is TGTGCCACCAGCAGAGATACCGTAACTCAGCCCCAGCATTTT. It yields the protein CATSRDTVTQPQHF.

The V gene is TRBV7-9, the J gene TRBJ1-5; D is unclear. CDR3 size: 14 residues. V lost 1 base to trimming and J lost 6 bases, with 10 bases between them. Germline CDR1 is SEHNR and CDR2 is FQNEAQ (reference sequence). The DNA of the CDR3 is TGTGCCAGCAGCTTAGACTCCGGCCCTCAGCCCCAGCATTTT. This translates into CASSLDSGPQPQHF.

The rearrangement links TRBV14 to TRBJ1-1; no clear D. The CDR3 loop spans 13 amino acids. Trimming shortened V by 6 bases and J by 1 base, and 9 bases separated the two germline ends. Germline lookup yields CDR1 SGHDN and CDR2 FVKESK. CDR3 DNA sequence: TGTGCCAGCAGTTGGCATCAGAACACTGAAGCTTTCTTT. Translated, it gives CASSWHQNTEAFF.

V usage is TRBV27 and J usage is TRBJ2-1; TRBD2 matches 9 bases. The V segment lost 0 bases and the J segment 6 bases; nucleotides outside the gene matches: 6. Germline assignment: CDR1 MNHEY and CDR2 SMNVEV (reference sequence). The CDR3 length is 16 residues. CDR3 DNA sequence: TGTGCCAGCAGTTTATCAAGGGGACTAGCTGTCAATGAGCAGTTCTTC. Translation: CASSLSRGLAVNEQFF.

The genes are TRBV28 and TRBJ2-7; 10 positions match TRBD1. The CDR3 is 15 residues long. Germline assignment: CDR1 MDHEN and CDR2 SYDVKM. V lost 3 bases and J lost 4; bases outside the gene matches: 6. DNA for the CDR3: TGTGCCAGCAGTTTCCCAAGACAGGGGGCTTACGAGCAGTACTTC. Its translation: CASSFPRQGAYEQYF.

The J gene is TRBJ1-2, the V gene TRBV7-9; 7 bases map to TRBD1. Germline V lookup: CDR1 SEHNR, CDR2 FQNEAQ (reference sequence). This CDR3 is built from 14 residues. V was clipped by 5 bases and J by 2 bases; unmatched bases: 5. The CDR3 coding sequence is TGTGCCAGCAGCGGAGGGACAGAGAACTATGGCTACACCTTC. Translation: CASSGGTENYGYTF.

The chain employs TRBV7-2 and TRBJ1-1, with D tentatively TRBD1 (6 bases). Germline CDR1 and CDR2: SGHTA and FQGNSA. This CDR3 is 16 amino acids long. V shed 2 bases and J shed 2 bases, with 15 bases lying between them. The CDR3 nucleotides read TGTGCCAGCAGCTTATCGCTCAGGACAGCAAACACTGAAGCTTTCTTT. This translates into CASSLSLRTANTEAFF.

The V and J genes are TRBV5-6 and TRBJ2-5; 9 bases align to TRBD2. This CDR3 has 15 residues. Germline V gene lookup returns CDR1 SGHDT and CDR2 YYEEEE. V dropped 3 bases and J dropped 6; count of bases not matched to a gene: 9. CDR3 nucleotides: TGTGCCAGCAGCTCAGGCGGGAGGGCGATGAAGACCCAGTACTTC. This gives the protein CASSSGGRAMKTQYF.

This rearrangement joins TRBV27 to TRBJ2-1, with D tentatively TRBD1 (6 bases). V shed 5 bases and J shed 7 bases, with 21 bases lying between them. Germline CDR1 MNHEY, CDR2 SMNVEV (reference sequence). The CDR3 extends over 16 amino acids. CDR3 coding DNA: TGTGCCAGCAGTCCCGGTCGTTCCAGGGGCCCTAATGAGCAGTTCTTC. Its protein product is CASSPGRSRGPNEQFF.

The chain joins TRBV11-3 to TRBJ2-5; D might be TRBD2 (5 bases). The CDR3 runs to 11 residues. The V and J ends lost 5 bases and 7 bases respectively, with 8 bases between them. The germline CDR1 and CDR2 sequences are SGHNT and YENEEA. The CDR3 loop reads CASSRGGTQYF. The CDR3 nucleotides are TGTGCCAGCAGCCGAGGAGGGACCCAGTACTTC. The full variable domain, completed using reference TRBV11-3 and TRBJ2-5, is EAGVVQSPRYKIIEKKQPVAFWCNPISGHNTLYWYLQNLGQGPELLIRYENEEAVDDSQLPKDRFSAERLKGVDSTLKIQPAELGDSAVYLCASSRGGTQYFGPGTRLLVL.

The V call is TRBV2, the J call TRBJ1-5; TRBD1 aligns across 9 bases. V lost 7 bases, J lost 7 bases, and 8 bases stayed unmatched. The CDR3 covers 14 residues. Germline CDR1 reads SNHLY; CDR2 reads FYNNEI. CDR3 nucleotides: TGTGCCAGCACACCGGGACAGGGCAGGCAGCCCCAGCATTTT. This gives the protein CASTPGQGRQPQHF.

The chain is built from TRBV6-5 and TRBJ2-1; TRBD1 is a possible D gene (5 bases). From germline, CDR1 is MNHEY and CDR2 SVGAGI. The V gene lost 5 bases and the J gene lost 8 bases, with 10 bases spanning the gap. The CDR3 consists of 12 residues. The CDR3: CASSKDTDEQFF. Here the CDR3 DNA reads TGTGCCAGCAGTAAGGACACGGATGAGCAGTTCTTC.